This T cell receptor (beta chain) was profiled in a study of shared clonotypes between healthy human individuals. Study-wide background: The donor pool was made up of two women and a few men aged 18 to 49.

It was CD45RO-negative cells, positively selected for CCR7, that made up naive CD8 cells, with terminally differentiated effector memory CD45RA+ cells excluded. Only Caucasian adults living in Nashville, Tennessee made up the donor group. Germline V gene sequence: CDR1 SQVTM, CDR2 ANQGSEA. This CDR3 is 15 amino acids long. V lost 5 bases to trimming and J lost 4 bases, with 20 bases between them. Genomic DNA of every subset was divided equally among multiple immunoSEQ plates. Repertoires were generated with immunoSEQ multiplex PCR, while TCRdb's copy carries only in-frame clones and drops some. The table has more than 2 million clones, about 94% seen once.

The receptor was isolated from a young man in good health. Some clones in this sample may be carry-over from other donors' samples. This chain links TRBV29-1 with TRBJ1-2, with D perhaps TRBD1 (5 bases). What was sequenced was naive CD8+ T cells from PBMCs. CDR3 residues: CSVSGTDNNLYGYTF. In nucleotides, the CDR3 is TGCAGCGTTTCCGGGACGGATAATAATCTCTATGGCTACACCTTC.